One and the same sample provided the 20 T cell receptor beta chains below, sequenced in a study of shared clonotypes between healthy human individuals. Assay used: immunoSEQ multiplex PCR; TCRdb lists only in-frame clones, some missing. The data contain approximately 1,500,000 clones, more than 95% of them singletons. Sequencing was carried out using naive CD4+ T cells sorted from blood. As for subset: CD45RA+ positively selected. The receptors here all came from a young man in good health.

This chain links TRBV28 with TRBJ2-7, with TRBD1 matching over 7 bases. In germline, CDR1 is MDHEN, CDR2 SYDVKM. V was clipped by 6 bases and J by 0 bases; unmatched bases: 8. The CDR3 consists of 15 residues. In DNA form, the CDR3 reads TGTGCCAGCAGGGAGTACAGGGGCGACTCCTACGAGCAGTACTTC. Protein sequence: CASREYRGDSYEQYF.

The chain is built from TRBV6-1 and TRBJ2-7; D possibly corresponds to TRBD1 (5 bases). Trimming left V 4 bases short and J 0 bases short, with 16 bases between. The V gene's germline CDR1 is MNHNS and CDR2 SASEGT. The CDR3 is made up of 16 amino acids. CDR3 region: CASSGSGRASSYEQYF. The CDR3 DNA sequence: TGTGCCAGCAGTGGCAGTGGCAGGGCCAGCTCCTACGAGCAGTACTTC.

This chain links TRBV2 with TRBJ2-3; a possible D gene is TRBD2 (6 bases). The CDR3 has 15 residues. Germline CDR1 reads SNHLY; CDR2 reads FYNNEI. Trimming removed 5 bases at V and 6 bases at J, with 18 bases between. This CDR3 is CASSKTTSTADTQYF. For the CDR3, the DNA is TGTGCCAGCAGTAAGACAACTAGCACAGCGGATACGCAGTATTTT.

The chain couples TRBV7-2 to TRBJ2-5; D might be TRBD2 (5 bases). The germline V and J ends were trimmed by 1 base and 5 bases, with 23 bases remaining between them. Germline V gives CDR1 SGHTA, CDR2 FQGNSA. This CDR3 region has 18 residues. CDR3 coding DNA: TGTGCCAGCAGCTTAGAATACACCAGCGCGGAGGCTAGTGAGACCCAGTACTTC. Residues: CASSLEYTSAEASETQYF. The whole variable domain, filled in from reference TRBV7-2 and TRBJ2-5, reads GAGVSQSPSNKVTEKGKDVELRCDPISGHTALYWYRQSLGQGLEFLIYFQGNSAPDKSGLPSDRFSAERTGGSVSTLTIQRTQQEDSAVYLCASSLEYTSAEASETQYFGPGTRLLVL.

Only a few counts were recorded for this clone. J is TRBJ1-2 and V is TRBV4-2; TRBD1 might be the D (6 bases). Germline lookup yields CDR1 LGHNA and CDR2 YNFKEQ. The CDR3 is made up of 15 amino acids. Trimming removed 0 bases at V and 0 bases at J, with 8 bases between. The CDR3 region is CASSQDRTANYGYTF. DNA of the CDR3: TGTGCCAGCAGCCAAGATAGGACAGCTAACTATGGCTACACCTTC.

This clone was seen just once. The V gene is TRBV9, the J gene TRBJ2-2; D possibly uses TRBD1 or TRBD2 (5 bases each). V gave up 0 bases and J gave up 7 bases, with 16 bases separating them. CDR1 SGDLS and CDR2 YYNGEE come from the germline V gene. The CDR3 extends over 16 amino acids. The CDR3 region has the DNA TGTGCCAGCAGCGTAGAGGGGAGTGGGCAGAGCGGGGAGCTGTTTTTT. It encodes CASSVEGSGQSGELFF.

This clone was counted a single time. The V and J genes are TRBV5-1 and TRBJ2-1; TRBD2 aligns across 10 bases. V lost 4 bases and J lost 4; bases outside the gene matches: 8. Germline V gene data show CDR1 as SGHRS and CDR2 as YFSETQ. The CDR3 has 16 residues. CDR3 nucleotides: TGCGCCAGCAGCCCGACCGCTAGCGGGGGATACAATGAGCAGTTCTTC. Translated: CASSPTASGGYNEQFF.

Only one count was recorded for this clone. The chain uses TRBV6-5 and TRBJ1-1, with 7 bases lining up with TRBD1. The CDR3 sequence is 15 residues long. The V gene end was trimmed by 5 bases and the J gene end by 1 base; junction bases not matched to a gene: 7. The V gene's germline CDR1 is MNHEY and CDR2 SVGAGI. Here the CDR3 DNA reads TGTGCCAGCAGTATGTACAGGGGCACGAACACTGAAGCTTTCTTT. Protein product: CASSMYRGTNTEAFF.

CDR3 amino acids: CASSLPLGLRTEAFF. The CDR3 DNA reads TGTGCCAGCAGTTTACCTCTGGGATTGAGGACTGAAGCTTTCTTT. The chain is built from TRBV28 and TRBJ1-1; D not resolved. Trimming removed 2 bases at V and 5 bases at J, with 15 bases between. The germline V gene encodes CDR1 MDHEN and CDR2 SYDVKM. CDR3 length: 15 amino acids.

The chain combines TRBV9 with TRBJ1-3, with TRBD1 as a possible D gene (5 bases). This CDR3 is 16 amino acids long. V lost 0 bases, J lost 4 bases, and 14 bases lay in between. Per germline, CDR1 SGDLS and CDR2 YYNGEE. In DNA, the CDR3 is TGTGCCAGCAGCGTAGCCGAGGGGCGAGAGGGAAACACCATATATTTT. It yields the protein CASSVAEGREGNTIYF.

V is TRBV5-4 and J is TRBJ2-3, with a possible D match to TRBD2 (5 bases). The CDR3 has 16 residues. Germline assignment: CDR1 SGHNT and CDR2 YYREEE (reference sequence). The ends were cut back, 4 bases at V and 0 bases at J, with 15 bases in the middle. Here the CDR3 reads CASSQSSFPSTDTQYF. The CDR3 bases are TGTGCCAGCAGCCAATCTAGCTTTCCTAGCACAGATACGCAGTATTTT.

The chain uses TRBV7-9 and TRBJ2-1; D unclear. Looked up from germline, CDR1 is SEHNR and CDR2 is FQNEAQ (reference sequence). V lost 5 bases, J lost 9 bases, and 11 bases lay in between. CDR3 length equals 12 residues. The CDR3 DNA sequence: TGTGCCAGCAGCCCCCCGGTTCCTGAGCAGTTCTTC. Encoded protein: CASSPPVPEQFF.

This clone was recorded once. This rearrangement joins TRBV28 to TRBJ1-2, with 10 nucleotides matching TRBD1. Germline V gives CDR1 MDHEN, CDR2 SYDVKM. The trim removed 4 bases at V and 4 bases at J, leaving 6 bases unmatched. The CDR3 is made up of 15 amino acids. The CDR3 spells CASSSGQGGSYGYTF. CDR3 in DNA: TGTGCCAGCAGTTCAGGACAGGGGGGCTCCTATGGCTACACCTTC.

Remarks on this clone: The same CDR3 arises from other DNA sequences in this sample as well. The V call is TRBV29-1, the J call TRBJ2-7; D is perhaps TRBD1 (7 bases). Germline V CDR1 and CDR2: SQVTM, ANQGSEA. The V gene lost 6 bases and the J gene lost 1 base, with 10 bases spanning the gap. This CDR3 contains 12 residues. The CDR3 loop reads CSVAGGSYEQYF. The CDR3 region has the DNA TGCAGCGTCGCAGGGGGGTCCTACGAGCAGTACTTC.

V usage is TRBV28 and J usage is TRBJ2-7, with 10 bases matching TRBD2. CDR1 and CDR2 (germline): MDHEN, SYDVKM. This CDR3 is 16 amino acids long. V lost 3 bases and J lost 3; bases outside the gene matches: 8. The CDR3 reads CASSFLSSGSNYEQYF. CDR3 nucleotide sequence: TGTGCCAGCAGTTTTTTGTCTAGCGGGAGTAACTACGAGCAGTACTTC. Filled out from reference TRBV28 and TRBJ2-7, the complete variable domain reads DVKVTQSSRYLVKRTGEKVFLECVQDMDHENMFWYRQDPGLGLRLIYFSYDVKMKEKGDIPEGYSVSREKKERFSLILESASTNQTSMYLCASSFLSSGSNYEQYFGPGTRLTVT.

This chain joins TRBV28 and TRBJ2-3; 7 positions match TRBD2. The CDR3 length is 14 residues. Germline V CDR1 and CDR2: MDHEN, SYDVKM. V dropped 2 bases and J dropped 7; count of bases not matched to a gene: 6. DNA for the CDR3: TGTGCCAGCAGTTTAGGCGGGAGTGTGAATACGCAGTATTTT. Protein sequence: CASSLGGSVNTQYF. Full variable domain (rest looked up from reference TRBV28 and TRBJ2-3): DVKVTQSSRYLVKRTGEKVFLECVQDMDHENMFWYRQDPGLGLRLIYFSYDVKMKEKGDIPEGYSVSREKKERFSLILESASTNQTSMYLCASSLGGSVNTQYFGPGTRLTVL.

The gene calls are TRBV5-1 and TRBJ1-4; D is unclear. Trimming pared 0 bases from V and 11 bases from J, leaving 17 bases between. The CDR3 runs 15 residues. Germline CDR1 and CDR2: SGHRS and YFSETQ. For the CDR3, the DNA is TGCGCCAGCAGCTTGGACGTCCATTCCGAAGGGAAACTGTTTTTT. Protein: CASSLDVHSEGKLFF.

The CDR3 region is CASSITVLRTRRGANVLTF. The CDR3 DNA reads TGTGCCAGTAGTATAACAGTTTTACGGACTAGGCGCGGGGCCAACGTCCTGACTTTC. The genes are TRBV19 and TRBJ2-6; 7 positions match TRBD2. Germline V gene lookup returns CDR1 LNHDA and CDR2 SQIVND (reference sequence). The CDR3 extends over 19 amino acids. Trimming cost V 2 bases and J 4 bases; bases outside gene matches: 14.

The chain joins TRBV6-5 to TRBJ2-7; the match to TRBD2 covers 11 bases. The germline CDR1 and CDR2 sequences are MNHEY and SVGAGI. The length of the CDR3 is 14 residues. After removal of 6 bases from V and 6 bases from J, the junction contained 7 bases not matched to a gene. This chain's CDR3 is CASRTGTSGREQYF. CDR3 DNA sequence: TGTGCCAGCAGAACCGGGACTAGCGGCCGCGAGCAGTACTTC.

The rearrangement links TRBV19 to TRBJ2-5; the match to TRBD2 covers 14 bases. Per the germline V gene, CDR1 is LNHDA and CDR2 is SQIVND (reference sequence). This CDR3 contains 15 residues. The V gene end was trimmed by 5 bases and the J gene end by 4 bases; junction bases not matched to a gene: 3. As DNA, the CDR3 is TGTGCCAGTAGTCCGGGACTAGCGGGAGCAGAGACCCAGTACTTC. It codes for CASSPGLAGAETQYF.